The clone carrying this T cell receptor beta chain was found many times. The data derive from a study of identical twins. CDR1 and CDR2 (germline): SQVTM, ANQGSEA. V lost 8 bases and J lost 3, with 10 bases in between. CDR3 length: 12 residues. Through template switching, a universal primer site was introduced, and the cDNA contained unique molecular identifiers. MiXCR, applied by TCRdb to the 5' RACE reads, yields one record per CDR3 protein. Among about 240,000 distinct CDR3 sequences, roughly 10% were seen once, and the ten largest hold more than 8.5%. The sequence was collected from a man aged 50 to 60 in good health. V is TRBV29-1 and J is TRBJ2-2; the D gene is possibly TRBD1 (6 bases). Sample: memory T cells sorted from blood. CDR3 DNA: TGCAGCACCTGGACAGACACCGGGGAGCTGTTTTTT. It specifies CSTWTDTGELFF.